Included here is one TCR beta chain sequence, with context. The length of the CDR3 is 15 residues. The junction had 4 bases not matched to a gene; V was cut back by 5 bases and J by 2 bases. Germline CDR1 reads MNHNY; CDR2 reads SVGAGI (reference sequence). The data stem from a study of blood T cell repertoires in COVID-19. Study information: Specimens from acute and convalescent COVID-19 originated in the United States, Italy and Spain. In each case, the material was cDNA or gDNA derived from T cells, B-cell-depleted T cells, or PBMCs.

The authors' processing: Amplified reference gene primers provided the basis for estimating nucleated cell counts. The table came from immunoSEQ multiplex PCR; TCRdb's copy has only in-frame clones and leaves some out. V and J calls and clone size are given by that table; D and trimming were obtained from the DNA. The repertoire holds around 19,000 clones, about four fifths seen once, with about 56% in the top ten. The rearrangement uses TRBV6-6 and TRBJ1-5; TRBD1 matches at 9 bases. The source is a man aged 80 or over with acute or convalescent COVID-19. The specimen sequenced was peripheral blood. CDR3 in DNA: TGTGCCAGCAGTCAAGACAGGGGGGGCAATCAGCCCCAGCATTTT. It encodes CASSQDRGGNQPQHF.